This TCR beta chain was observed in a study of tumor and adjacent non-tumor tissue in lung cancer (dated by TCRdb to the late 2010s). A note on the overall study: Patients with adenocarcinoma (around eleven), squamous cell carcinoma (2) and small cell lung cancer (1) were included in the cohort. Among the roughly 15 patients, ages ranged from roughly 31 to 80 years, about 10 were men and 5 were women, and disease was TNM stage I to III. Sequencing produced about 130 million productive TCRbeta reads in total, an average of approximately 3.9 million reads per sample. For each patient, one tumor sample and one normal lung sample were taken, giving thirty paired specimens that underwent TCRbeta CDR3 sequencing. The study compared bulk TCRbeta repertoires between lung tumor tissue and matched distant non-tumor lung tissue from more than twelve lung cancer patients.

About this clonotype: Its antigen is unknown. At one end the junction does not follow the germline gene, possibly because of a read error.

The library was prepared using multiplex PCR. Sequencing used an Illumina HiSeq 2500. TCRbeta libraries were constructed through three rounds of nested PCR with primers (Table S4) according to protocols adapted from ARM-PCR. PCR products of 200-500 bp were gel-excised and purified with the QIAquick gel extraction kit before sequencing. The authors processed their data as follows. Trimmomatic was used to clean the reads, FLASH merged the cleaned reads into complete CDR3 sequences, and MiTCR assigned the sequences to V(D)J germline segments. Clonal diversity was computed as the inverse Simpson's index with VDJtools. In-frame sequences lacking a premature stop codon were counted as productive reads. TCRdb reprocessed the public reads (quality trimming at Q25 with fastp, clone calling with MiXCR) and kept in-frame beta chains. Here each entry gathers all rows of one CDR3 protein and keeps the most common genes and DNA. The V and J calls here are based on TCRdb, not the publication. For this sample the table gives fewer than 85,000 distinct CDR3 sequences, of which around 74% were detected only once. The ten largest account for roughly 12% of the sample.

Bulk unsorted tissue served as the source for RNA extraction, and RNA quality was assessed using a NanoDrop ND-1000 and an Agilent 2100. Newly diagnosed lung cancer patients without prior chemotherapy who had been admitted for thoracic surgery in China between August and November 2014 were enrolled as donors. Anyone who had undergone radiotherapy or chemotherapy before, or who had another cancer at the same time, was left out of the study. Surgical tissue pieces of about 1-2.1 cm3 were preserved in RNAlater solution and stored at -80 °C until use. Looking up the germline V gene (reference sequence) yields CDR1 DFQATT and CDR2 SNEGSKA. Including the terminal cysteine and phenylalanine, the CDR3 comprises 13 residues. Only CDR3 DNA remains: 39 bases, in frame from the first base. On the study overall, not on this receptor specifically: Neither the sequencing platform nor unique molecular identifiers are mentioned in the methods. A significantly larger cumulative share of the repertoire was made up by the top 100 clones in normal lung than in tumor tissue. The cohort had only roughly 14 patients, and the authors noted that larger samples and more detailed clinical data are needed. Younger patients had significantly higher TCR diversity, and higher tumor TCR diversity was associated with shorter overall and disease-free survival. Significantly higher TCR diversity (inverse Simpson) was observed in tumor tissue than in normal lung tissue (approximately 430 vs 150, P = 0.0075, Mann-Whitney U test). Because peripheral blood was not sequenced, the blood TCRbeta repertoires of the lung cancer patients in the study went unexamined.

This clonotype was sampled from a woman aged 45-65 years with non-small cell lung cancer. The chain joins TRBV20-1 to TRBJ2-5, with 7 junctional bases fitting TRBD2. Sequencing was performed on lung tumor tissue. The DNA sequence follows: TGTAGTGTTAGCGCGGGAGTATCGGAGACCCAGTACTTC. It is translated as CSVSAGVSETQYF.